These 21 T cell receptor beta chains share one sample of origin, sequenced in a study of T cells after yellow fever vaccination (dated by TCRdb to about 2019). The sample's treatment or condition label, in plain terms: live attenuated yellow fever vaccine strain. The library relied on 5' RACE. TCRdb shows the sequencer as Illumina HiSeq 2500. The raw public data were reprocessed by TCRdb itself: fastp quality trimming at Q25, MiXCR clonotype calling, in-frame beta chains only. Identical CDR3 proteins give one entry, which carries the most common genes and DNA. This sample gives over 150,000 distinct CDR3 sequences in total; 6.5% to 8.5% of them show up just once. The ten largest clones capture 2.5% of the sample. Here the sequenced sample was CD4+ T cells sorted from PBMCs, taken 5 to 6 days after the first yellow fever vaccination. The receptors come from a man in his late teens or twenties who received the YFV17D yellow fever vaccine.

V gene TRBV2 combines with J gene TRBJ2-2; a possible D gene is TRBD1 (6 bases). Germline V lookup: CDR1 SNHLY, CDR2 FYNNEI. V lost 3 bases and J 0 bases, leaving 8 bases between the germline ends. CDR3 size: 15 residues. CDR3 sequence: CASSDRTANTGELFF. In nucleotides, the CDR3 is TGTGCCAGCAGTGATAGGACAGCGAACACCGGGGAGCTGTTTTTT.

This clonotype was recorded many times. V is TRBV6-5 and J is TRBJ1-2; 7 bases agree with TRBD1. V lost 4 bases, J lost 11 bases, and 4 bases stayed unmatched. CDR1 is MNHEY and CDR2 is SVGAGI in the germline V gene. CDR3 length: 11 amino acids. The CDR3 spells CASSSGQRYTF. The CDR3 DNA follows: TGTGCCAGCAGTTCGGGACAGAGATACACCTTC.

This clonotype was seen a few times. The CDR3 is CSAARGSSYNSPLHF. CDR3 coding DNA: TGCAGTGCAGCAAGAGGGAGCTCCTATAATTCACCCCTCCACTTT. This chain links TRBV20-1 with TRBJ1-6; no definite D call. CDR1 and CDR2 from the germline V gene are DFQATT and SNEGSKA (reference sequence). This CDR3 region has 15 residues. With 6 bases removed from V and 0 bases from J, the gap between germline ends came to 12 bases.

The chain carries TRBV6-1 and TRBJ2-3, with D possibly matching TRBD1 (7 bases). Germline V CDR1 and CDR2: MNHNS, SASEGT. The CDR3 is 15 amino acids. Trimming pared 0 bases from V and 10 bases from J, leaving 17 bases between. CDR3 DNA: TGTGCCAGCAGTGAAGCGGGCGGGACAGTAATGTCGCAGTATTTT. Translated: CASSEAGGTVMSQYF.

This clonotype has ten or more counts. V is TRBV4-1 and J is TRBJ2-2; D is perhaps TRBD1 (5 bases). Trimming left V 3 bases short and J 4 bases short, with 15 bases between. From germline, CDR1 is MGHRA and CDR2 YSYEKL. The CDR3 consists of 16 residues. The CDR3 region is CASSHRATGPTGELFF. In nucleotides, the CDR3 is TGCGCCAGCAGCCATAGGGCTACAGGACCCACCGGGGAGCTGTTTTTT.

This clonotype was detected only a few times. CDR3 in DNA: TGCGCCAGCAGCTCCGGGACTGCCCAAGAGACCCAGTACTTC. It encodes CASSSGTAQETQYF. This chain links TRBV5-1 with TRBJ2-5; D is perhaps TRBD2 (6 bases). Germline loops: CDR1 SGHRS, CDR2 YFSETQ. V was cut by 3 bases and J by 1 base, with 10 bases left in between. The CDR3 is made up of 14 amino acids.

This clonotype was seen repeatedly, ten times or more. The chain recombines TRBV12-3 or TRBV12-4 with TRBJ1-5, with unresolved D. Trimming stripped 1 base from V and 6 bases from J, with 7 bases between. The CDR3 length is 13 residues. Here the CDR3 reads CASSLDLSQPQHF. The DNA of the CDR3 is TGTGCCAGCAGTTTAGATCTAAGTCAGCCCCAGCATTTT.

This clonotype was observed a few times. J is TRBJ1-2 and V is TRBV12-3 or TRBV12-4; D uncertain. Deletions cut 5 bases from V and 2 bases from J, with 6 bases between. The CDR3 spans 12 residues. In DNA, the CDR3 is TGTGCCAGCAGTGAGTTAAACTATGGCTACACCTTC. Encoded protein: CASSELNYGYTF.

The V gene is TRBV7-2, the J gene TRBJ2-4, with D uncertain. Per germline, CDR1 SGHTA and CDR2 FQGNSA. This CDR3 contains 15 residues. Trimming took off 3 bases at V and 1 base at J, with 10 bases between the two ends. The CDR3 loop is CASSFPYRAKNIQYF. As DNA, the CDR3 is TGTGCCAGCAGCTTCCCTTATAGGGCCAAAAACATTCAGTACTTC.

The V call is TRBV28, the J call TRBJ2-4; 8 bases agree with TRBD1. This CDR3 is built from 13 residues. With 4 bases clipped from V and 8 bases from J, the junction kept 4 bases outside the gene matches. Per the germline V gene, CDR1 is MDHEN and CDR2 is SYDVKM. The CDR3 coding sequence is TGTGCCAGCAGTTCACAGGGGGAGGACATTCAGTACTTC. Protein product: CASSSQGEDIQYF.

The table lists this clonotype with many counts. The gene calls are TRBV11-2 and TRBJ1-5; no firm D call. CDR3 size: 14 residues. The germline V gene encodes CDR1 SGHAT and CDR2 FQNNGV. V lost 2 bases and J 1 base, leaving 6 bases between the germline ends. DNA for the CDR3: TGTGCCAGCAGCTTACGAGGGAGCAATCAGCCCCAGCATTTT. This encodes CASSLRGSNQPQHF.

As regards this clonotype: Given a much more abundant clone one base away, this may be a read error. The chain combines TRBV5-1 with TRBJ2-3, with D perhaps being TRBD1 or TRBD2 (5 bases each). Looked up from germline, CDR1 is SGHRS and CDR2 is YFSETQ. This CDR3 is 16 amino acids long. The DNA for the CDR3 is TGCGTCAGCAGCCCTTCGGGACCTCCGACCACAGATACGCAGTATTTT. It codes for CVSSPSGPPTTDTQYF.

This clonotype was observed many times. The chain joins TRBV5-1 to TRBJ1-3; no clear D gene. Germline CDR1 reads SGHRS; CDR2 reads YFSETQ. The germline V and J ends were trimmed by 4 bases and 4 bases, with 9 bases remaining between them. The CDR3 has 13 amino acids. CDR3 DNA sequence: TGCGCCAGCAGCCCGCCGGGGGGAAACACCATATATTTT. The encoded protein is CASSPPGGNTIYF.

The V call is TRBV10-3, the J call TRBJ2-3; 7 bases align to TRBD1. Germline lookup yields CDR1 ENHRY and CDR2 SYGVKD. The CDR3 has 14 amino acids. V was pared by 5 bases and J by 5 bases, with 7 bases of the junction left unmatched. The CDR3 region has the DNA TGTGCCATCAGTAAGGGGGCGCCCGTAGATACGCAGTATTTT. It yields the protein CAISKGAPVDTQYF.

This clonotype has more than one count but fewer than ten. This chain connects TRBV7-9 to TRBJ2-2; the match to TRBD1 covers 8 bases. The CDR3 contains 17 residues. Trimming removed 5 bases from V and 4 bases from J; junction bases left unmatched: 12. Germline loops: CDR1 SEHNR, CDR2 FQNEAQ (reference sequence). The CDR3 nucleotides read TGTGCCAGCAGCCCTAAAATGACAGGGGCACTCACCGGGGAGCTGTTTTTT. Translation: CASSPKMTGALTGELFF.

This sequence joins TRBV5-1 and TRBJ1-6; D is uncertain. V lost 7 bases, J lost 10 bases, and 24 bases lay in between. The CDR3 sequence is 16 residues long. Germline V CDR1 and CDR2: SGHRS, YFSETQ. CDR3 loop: CASAYSRRSGESPLHF. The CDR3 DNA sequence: TGCGCCAGCGCCTACAGCCGGCGTTCTGGGGAATCACCCCTCCACTTT.

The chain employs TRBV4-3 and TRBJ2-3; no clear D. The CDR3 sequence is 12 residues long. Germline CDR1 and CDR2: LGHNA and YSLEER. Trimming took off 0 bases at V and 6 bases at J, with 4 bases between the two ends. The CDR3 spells CASSQERDTQYF. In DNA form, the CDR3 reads TGCGCCAGCAGCCAAGAACGGGATACGCAGTATTTT.

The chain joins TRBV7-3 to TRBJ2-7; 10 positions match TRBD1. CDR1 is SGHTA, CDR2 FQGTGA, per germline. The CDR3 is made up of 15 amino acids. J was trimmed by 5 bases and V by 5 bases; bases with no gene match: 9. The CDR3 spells CASSPHGTGVNEQYF. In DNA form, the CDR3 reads TGTGCCAGCAGCCCTCACGGGACAGGGGTAAACGAGCAGTACTTC.

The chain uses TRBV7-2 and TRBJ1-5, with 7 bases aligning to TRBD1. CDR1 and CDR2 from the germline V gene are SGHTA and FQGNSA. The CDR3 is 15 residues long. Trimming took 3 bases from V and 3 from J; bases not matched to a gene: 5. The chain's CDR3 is CASSLAGQNNQPQHF. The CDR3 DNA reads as TGTGCCAGCAGCTTGGCGGGACAGAACAATCAGCCCCAGCATTTT.

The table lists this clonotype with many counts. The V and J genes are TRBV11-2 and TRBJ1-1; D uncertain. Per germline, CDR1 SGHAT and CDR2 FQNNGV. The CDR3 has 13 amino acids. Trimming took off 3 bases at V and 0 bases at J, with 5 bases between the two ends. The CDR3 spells CASSLQLNTEAFF. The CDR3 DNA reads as TGTGCCAGCAGCTTGCAGTTGAACACTGAAGCTTTCTTT.

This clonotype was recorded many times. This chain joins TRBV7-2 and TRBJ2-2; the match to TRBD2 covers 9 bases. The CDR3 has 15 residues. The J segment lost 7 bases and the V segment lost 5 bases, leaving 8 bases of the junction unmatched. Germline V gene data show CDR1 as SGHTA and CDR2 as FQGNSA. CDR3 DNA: TGTGCCAGCAGCGGCGGGGGGGGCAGTTACGGGGAGCTGTTTTTT. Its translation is CASSGGGGSYGELFF.